This TCR beta chain derives from a study of response to subunit inactivated influenza vaccine. Trimming cost V 8 bases and J 2 bases, with 8 bases left between them. The CDR3 length is 12 residues. The sample holds a few counts of this clonotype. MiXCR was run by TCRdb on the RT-PCR reads, yielding one entry per CDR3 protein. Seen here are 800,000 or so distinct CDR3 sequences, 21% observed once, and the top ten hold around 9.6%. This receptor was obtained from a man aged 50 to 59 who received an inactivated influenza vaccine. Sequences were derived from PBMCs from blood, sampled around 5 days after vaccination. The rearrangement uses TRBV12-3 or TRBV12-4 and TRBJ2-3; D is uncertain. CDR3 residues: CASRLYTDTQYF. The CDR3 region has the DNA TGTGCCAGCCGACTCTACACAGATACGCAGTATTTT.